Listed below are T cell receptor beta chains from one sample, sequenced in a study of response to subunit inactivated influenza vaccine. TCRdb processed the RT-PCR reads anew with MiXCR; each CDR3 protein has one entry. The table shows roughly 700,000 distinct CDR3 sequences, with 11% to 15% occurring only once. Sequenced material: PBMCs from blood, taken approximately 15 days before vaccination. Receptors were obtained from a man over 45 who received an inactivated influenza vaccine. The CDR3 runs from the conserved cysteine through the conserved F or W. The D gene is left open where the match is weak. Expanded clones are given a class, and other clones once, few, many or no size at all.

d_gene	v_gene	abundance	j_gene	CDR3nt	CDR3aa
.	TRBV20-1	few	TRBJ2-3	TGCAGTCACCGGGAGATCTGGGTAGATACGCAGTATTTT	CSHREIWVDTQYF
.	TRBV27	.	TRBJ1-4	TGTGCCAGCAGTTCCCTGGACACTGATGAAAAACTGTTTTTT	CASSSLDTDEKLFF
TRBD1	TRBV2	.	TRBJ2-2	TGTGCCAGCAGCGTCCGGACAGGGGCGAACACCGGGGAGCTGTTTTTT	CASSVRTGANTGELFF
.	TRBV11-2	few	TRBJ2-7	TGTGCCAGCAGCCGAAGCCAGGGCACCTTGACGAGGAAGTACTTC	CASSRSQGTLTRKYF
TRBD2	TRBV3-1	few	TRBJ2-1	TGTGCCAGCAGCCAAGGTGGGTGGACTAGCGGGAGATCCGGCTCCTACAATGAGCAGTTCTTC	CASSQGGWTSGRSGSYNEQFF
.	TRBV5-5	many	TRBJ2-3	TGTGCCAGCAGCCCGCAGGGGAACGTAAGACCCACAGATACGCAGTATTTT	CASSPQGNVRPTDTQYF
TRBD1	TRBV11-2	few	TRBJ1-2	TGTGCCAGCAGCTTAGACAGGGGGAGTCGAGGCGGCTACACCTTC	CASSLDRGSRGGYTF
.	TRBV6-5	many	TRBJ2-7	TGTGCCAGCAGGTCTCTTGCTTACGAGCAGTACTTC	CASRSLAYEQYF
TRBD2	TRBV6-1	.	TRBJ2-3	TGTGCCAGCAGTACCCCGGGTTGCGGGAGACCAGATACGCAGTATTTT	CASSTPGCGRPDTQYF
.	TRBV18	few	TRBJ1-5	TGTGCCAGCTCACCACAGGGGCAGAATCAGCCCCAGCATTTT	CASSPQGQNQPQHF
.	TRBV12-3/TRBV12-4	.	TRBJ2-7	TGTGCCAGCACCCCCGACAGGTACTACGAGCAGTACTTC	CASTPDRYYEQYF
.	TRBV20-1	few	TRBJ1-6	TGCAGTGCTAGAGGGACTTATACGACCTATAATTCACCCCTCCACTTT	CSARGTYTTYNSPLHF
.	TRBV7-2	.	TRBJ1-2	TGTGCCAGCAGCTCGCACTTAGGTGGCTACACCTTC	CASSSHLGGYTF
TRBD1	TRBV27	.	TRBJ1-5	TGTGCCAGCCGACAGGGGGCGTTTTATAGCAATCAGCCCCAGCATTTT	CASRQGAFYSNQPQHF
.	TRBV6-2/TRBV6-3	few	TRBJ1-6	TGTGCCAGCAGTCGAACAGGGATGGGTAATTCACCCCTCCACTTT	CASSRTGMGNSPLHF
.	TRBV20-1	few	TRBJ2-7	TGCAGTGCTAGAGTTATCCTAGCTGCGTACGAGCAGTACTTC	CSARVILAAYEQYF
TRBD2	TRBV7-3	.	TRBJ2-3	TGTGCCAGCAGCTTGAGGGCGGGAGTCTCGTCAGATACGCAGTATTTT	CASSLRAGVSSDTQYF
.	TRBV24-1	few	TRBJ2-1	TGTGCCACCAGTGATCGCACAGGGTTAGGAGCCTACAATGAGCAGTTCTTC	CATSDRTGLGAYNEQFF
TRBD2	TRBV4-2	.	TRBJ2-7	TGTGCCAGCAGCCAAGATCAAGGTAGCGGGGCAAACTACGAGCAGTACTTC	CASSQDQGSGANYEQYF
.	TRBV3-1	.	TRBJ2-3	TGTGCCAGCAGCCACCTTTCAGATACGCAGTATTTT	CASSHLSDTQYF
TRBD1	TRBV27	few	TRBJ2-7	TGTGCCAGCAGTCCCCAGGGGGATTACTACGAGCAGTACTTC	CASSPQGDYYEQYF
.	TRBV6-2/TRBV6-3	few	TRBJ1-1	TGTGCCAGCAGTTATACAGTTAAGAACACTGAAGCTTTCTTT	CASSYTVKNTEAFF
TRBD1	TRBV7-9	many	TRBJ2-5	TGTGCCAGCAGCCTACGACAGGGAAATGGAGAGACCCAGTACTTC	CASSLRQGNGETQYF
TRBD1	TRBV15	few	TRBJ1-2	TGTGCCACCAGCAGAGGGACAGGGGGCTATGGCTACACCTTC	CATSRGTGGYGYTF
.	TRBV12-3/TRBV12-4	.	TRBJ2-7	TGTGCCAGCAGTAGACAGATCTACGAGCAGTACTTC	CASSRQIYEQYF
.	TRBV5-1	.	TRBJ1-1	TGCGCCAGCAGCCCCCGGACCGGGTTGAACACTGAAGCTTTCTTT	CASSPRTGLNTEAFF
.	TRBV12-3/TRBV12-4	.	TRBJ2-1	TGTGCCAGCAGTTTCGGGAGCCTCTACAATGAGCAGTTCTTC	CASSFGSLYNEQFF
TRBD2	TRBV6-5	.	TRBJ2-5	TGTGCCAGCAGTTTCGGACTAGCGGGCGGACCTTTCCAAGAGACCCAGTACTTC	CASSFGLAGGPFQETQYF
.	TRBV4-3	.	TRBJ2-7	TGCGCCAGCAGCCAAGGGTTGAGTCTAGGCGAGCAGTACTTC	CASSQGLSLGEQYF
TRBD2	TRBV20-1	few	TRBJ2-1	TGCAGTGCTACCCCCCCCAGCGGGAGGGAGCGTAATGAGCAGTTCTTC	CSATPPSGRERNEQFF
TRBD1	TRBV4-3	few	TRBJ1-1	TGCGCCAGCAGCCAAGTAGACAGGGCCGTCACTGAAGCTTTCTTT	CASSQVDRAVTEAFF
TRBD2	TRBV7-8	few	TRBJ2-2	TGTGCCAGCAGCTTACACCGCGGGAGCACCGCCGGGGAGCTGTTTTTT	CASSLHRGSTAGELFF
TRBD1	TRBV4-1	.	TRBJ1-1	TGCGCCAGCAGCAACAGGGGGCCGTTGAACACTGAAGCTTTCTTT	CASSNRGPLNTEAFF
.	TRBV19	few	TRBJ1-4	TGTGCCAGTAGTCGTGATGAAAAACTGTTTTTT	CASSRDEKLFF
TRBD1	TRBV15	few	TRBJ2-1	TGTGCCACCAGCGGCCGGGACAGGGCCTACAATGAGCAGTTCTTC	CATSGRDRAYNEQFF
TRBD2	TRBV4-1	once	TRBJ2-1	TGCTCCAGCACCCTAAGACCGGGACTAGCGGGGAATGAGCAGTTCTTC	CSSTLRPGLAGNEQFF
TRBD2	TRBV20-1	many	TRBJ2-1	TGCAGTGCTAAGGTGGGACTAGCCTCACTACATGAGCAGTTCTTC	CSAKVGLASLHEQFF
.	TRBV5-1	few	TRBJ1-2	TGCGCCAGCAGCTTGGCCATAGCAGGGGCGGATGGCTACACCTTC	CASSLAIAGADGYTF
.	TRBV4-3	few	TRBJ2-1	TGCGCCAGCAGCCAAGATTGGAGCACCTCCAGCTCCTACAATGAGCAGTTCTTC	CASSQDWSTSSSYNEQFF
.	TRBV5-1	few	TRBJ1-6	TGCGCCAGCAGCCCTATGGAGAACTCCTATAATTCACCCCTCCACTTT	CASSPMENSYNSPLHF
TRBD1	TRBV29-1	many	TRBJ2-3	TGCAGCGAGACGGGACAGGGACGTACAGATACGCAGTATTTT	CSETGQGRTDTQYF
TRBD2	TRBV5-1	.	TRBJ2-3	TGCGCCAGCAGCAGGAATAGCGGGAGGGATACAGATACGCAGTATTTT	CASSRNSGRDTDTQYF
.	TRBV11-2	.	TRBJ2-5	TGTGCCAGCAGCTTAGTACGGGTCCAGACCCAGTACTTC	CASSLVRVQTQYF
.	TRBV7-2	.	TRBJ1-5	TGTGCCAGCAGCTTAGGGGCGGCTCTTCTTAGCAATCAGCCCCAGCATTTT	CASSLGAALLSNQPQHF
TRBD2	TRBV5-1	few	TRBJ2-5	TGCGCCAGCAGCTCCCGACTAGCGGGAGTAGCAGAGACCCAGTACTTC	CASSSRLAGVAETQYF
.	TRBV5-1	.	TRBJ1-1	TGCGCCAGCAGCTTGGCGACATCGGTGAACACTGAAGCTTTCTTT	CASSLATSVNTEAFF
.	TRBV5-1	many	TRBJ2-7	TGCGCCAGCAGCTTGGAGAGCTACGAGCAGTACTTC	CASSLESYEQYF
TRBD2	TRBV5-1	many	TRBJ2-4	TGCGCCAGCAGCTTGACTAGCGGAACAAAAAACATTCAGTACTTC	CASSLTSGTKNIQYF